This entry features one T cell receptor (beta chain) sequence. Its antigen is as yet unknown. Trimming shortened V by 2 bases and J by 0 bases, and 18 bases separated the two germline ends. The CDR3 totals 18 residues. CDR1 is SGDLS, CDR2 YYNGEE, per germline. The source of the sample is a study of T cell responses to AZD1222 COVID-19 vaccine. Study outcomes and limitations: At 160-218 and 743-854, vaccine-associated CD4 TCRs were dominant, and they spanned spike. Seropositive AZD1222 recipients at baseline numbered only five to seven. None of the repertoires were sampled until the peak T cell response had passed.

Whether given at about 4 or about 12 weeks, second doses were pooled. Repertoires were generated with immunoSEQ multiplex PCR, while TCRdb's copy carries only in-frame clones and drops some. The sample has about 180,000 clones, about 93% seen once. The chain joins TRBV9 to TRBJ2-1; D ambiguous. Sample: peripheral blood, taken 28 days after the second AZD1222 dose. The receptor was isolated from an adult who received the AZD1222 COVID-19 vaccine. The CDR3 protein is CASSVPSRWKSSYNEQFF. The CDR3 bases are TGTGCCAGCAGCGTCCCGTCAAGGTGGAAGAGCTCCTACAATGAGCAGTTCTTC.